This T cell receptor (beta chain) was retrieved from a study of blood T cell repertoires in COVID-19. The table came from immunoSEQ multiplex PCR; TCRdb's copy has only in-frame clones and leaves some out. The sample yields around 280,000 clones, roughly 90% seen once. Germline V gene lookup returns CDR1 MDHEN and CDR2 SYDVKM. This CDR3 region has 12 residues. V was pared by 7 bases and J by 1 base, with 7 bases between. V gene TRBV28 combines with J gene TRBJ1-1, with TRBD1 as a possible D gene (6 bases). The specimen was PBMCs or T cells enriched from blood (not recorded which). The clonotype was recovered from a woman in her late teens or twenties with acute COVID-19. In DNA, the CDR3 is TGTGCCAGCAAAGGGGGGAACACTGAAGCTTTCTTT. Encoded protein: CASKGGNTEAFF.